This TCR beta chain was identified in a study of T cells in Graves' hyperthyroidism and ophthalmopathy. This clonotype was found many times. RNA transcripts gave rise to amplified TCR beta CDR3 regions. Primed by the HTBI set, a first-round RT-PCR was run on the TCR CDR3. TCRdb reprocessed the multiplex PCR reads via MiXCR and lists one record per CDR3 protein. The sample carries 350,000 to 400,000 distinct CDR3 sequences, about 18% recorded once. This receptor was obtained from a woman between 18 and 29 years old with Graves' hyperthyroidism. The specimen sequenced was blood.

Written as DNA, the CDR3 is TGTGCCAGTACTGTACAGGGGGTTGGCACTGAAGCTTTCTTT. This sequence encodes CASTVQGVGTEAFF. The V gene is TRBV19, the J gene TRBJ1-1; 8 bases are shared with TRBD1. This CDR3 spans 14 amino acids. Germline-derived CDR1 and CDR2 are LNHDA and SQIVND (reference sequence). The ends lost 7 bases at V and 4 bases at J; junction bases unmatched: 8.